Listed below are T cell receptor beta chains from one sample, sequenced in a study of T-cell reconstitution after alpha-beta-depleted transplantation in children. A single record per CDR3 protein comes from TCRdb applying MiXCR to the PCR reads. The sample contains around 380,000 distinct CDR3 sequences, 11% of which appear only once. Sequenced here: PBMCs from the stem cell graft donor, sampled from the stem cell graft. These receptors were taken from a human donor who donated a stem cell graft to a child with acute myeloid leukemia. CDR3s include the opening cysteine and the closing phenylalanine or tryptophan. The D gene is left open where the match is weak. Clone size is not always given. Where it is, it says once, few, many or a class for expanded clones.

J	size	V	D	DNA	CDR3
TRBJ1-4	few	TRBV6-1	.	TGTGCCAGCAGTACCACCGTGCCAGCTGGGCGTAGTTGGGAAAAACTGTTTTTT	CASSTTVPAGRSWEKLFF
TRBJ1-2	.	TRBV6-1	.	TGTGCCAGCGGGGGCTCCTTCAACTATGGCTACACCTTC	CASGGSFNYGYTF
TRBJ2-5	many	TRBV12-3/TRBV12-4	TRBD1	TGTGCCACCACAGGGGAAGGCCAAGAGACCCAGTACTTC	CATTGEGQETQYF
TRBJ2-5	.	TRBV4-2	.	TGTGCCAGCAGCCTGATGGCGATGGGAGTCCAAGAGACCCAGTACTTC	CASSLMAMGVQETQYF
TRBJ2-1	.	TRBV12-3/TRBV12-4	.	TGTGCCAGCAGCCATAGTCGGAATGAGCAGTTCTTT	CASSHSRNEQFF
TRBJ2-5	.	TRBV7-9	.	TGTGCCGCTCAGGAATCGGAAGAGACCCAGTACTTC	CAAQESEETQYF
TRBJ2-3	.	TRBV7-8	TRBD2	TGTGCCAGCAGCATCCTCGGGACTAGTATTTTGGGTACGCAGTATTTT	CASSILGTSILGTQYF
TRBJ1-2	.	TRBV9	.	TGTGCCAGCAGCGTATCAGTAAGCGGATCTAACTATGGCTACACCTTC	CASSVSVSGSNYGYTF
TRBJ2-1	.	TRBV9	.	TGTGCCAGCAGCATGACAGGGGAGGGCTCCTACAATGAGCAGTTCTTC	CASSMTGEGSYNEQFF
TRBJ2-7	.	TRBV7-8	.	TGTGCCAGCAGCTTTCACGATGCCTACGAGCAGTACTTC	CASSFHDAYEQYF
TRBJ2-1	.	TRBV20-1	.	TGCAGTGCCCTCCCTGAAGCAACTAGCAGCTACAATGAGCAGTTCTTC	CSALPEATSSYNEQFF
TRBJ2-2	.	TRBV15	TRBD1	TGTGCCACCAGCAGAGGACCCGGGACAGGGGGTTCCGGGGAGCTGTTTTTT	CATSRGPGTGGSGELFF
TRBJ2-1	few	TRBV20-1	TRBD2	TGCAGTGCTTTAGCGGGCGCGGCCCACAATGAGCAGTTCTTC	CSALAGAAHNEQFF
TRBJ2-2	many	TRBV20-1	.	TGCAGTGCTAGGGACGGGTGGAGGGAAGACACCGGGGAGCTGTTTTTT	CSARDGWREDTGELFF
TRBJ1-5	.	TRBV27	TRBD1	TGTGCCAGCAGCGGACAGGGCAGGGGGCAGCCCCAGCATTTT	CASSGQGRGQPQHF
TRBJ2-1	few	TRBV27	TRBD1	TGTGCCACCTCATTCACAGGGGTGGTGGCCTACAATGAGCAGTTCTTC	CATSFTGVVAYNEQFF
TRBJ2-3	few	TRBV20-1	.	TGCAGTGCACCGGCGGGGCGCACAGATACGCAGTATTTT	CSAPAGRTDTQYF
TRBJ2-1	few	TRBV5-1	.	TGCGCCAGCAGCTTGAACGGCCGCTACAATGAGCAGTTCTTC	CASSLNGRYNEQFF
TRBJ2-1	few	TRBV5-1	.	TGCGCCAGCAGCTTGGGAGACAGCGACAATGAGCAGTTCTTC	CASSLGDSDNEQFF
TRBJ2-7	.	TRBV27	TRBD1	TGTGCCAGCGGACACAGGGGTTCCTATTACGAGCAGTACTTC	CASGHRGSYYEQYF
TRBJ1-2	.	TRBV27	.	TGTGCCAGCAGTCCAGCAGGTGTTAACTATGGCTACACCTTC	CASSPAGVNYGYTF
TRBJ2-4	few	TRBV20-1	.	TGCAGTGCTACCGACGTGGGGGCTTCAAACAGTCAGTACTTC	CSATDVGASNSQYF
TRBJ2-3	once	TRBV5-1	.	TGCGCCAGCAGAGACCAGAGCACAGATACGCAGTATTTT	CASRDQSTDTQYF
TRBJ2-3	few	TRBV29-1	.	TGCAGCGTTGAGGCCGCAGGAGTATCCCGCACAGATACGCAGTATTTT	CSVEAAGVSRTDTQYF
TRBJ2-7	few	TRBV27	.	TGTGCCAGCAGCCTTTTCGGGGCGCGGGAGCAGTACTTC	CASSLFGAREQYF
TRBJ2-2	.	TRBV5-4	.	TGTGCCAGCAGCCCTCGGCGATCCGGGGAGCTGTTTTTT	CASSPRRSGELFF
TRBJ1-1	.	TRBV29-1	TRBD1	TGCAGCGTTACCTGGAGGACAGGGGCAGGCGCTGAAGCTTTCTTT	CSVTWRTGAGAEAFF
TRBJ2-2	.	TRBV7-2	TRBD1	TGTGCCAGCAGCCTATCCAGGGGGCCCAACACCGGGGAGCTGTTTTTT	CASSLSRGPNTGELFF
TRBJ2-2	few	TRBV10-3	.	TGTGCCATCAGTGCCAGAACCGGGGAGCTGTTTTTT	CAISARTGELFF
TRBJ1-6	few	TRBV12-3/TRBV12-4	.	TGTGCCAGCAGTTTGGAGGGAAGCGGGAATTCACCCCTCCACTTT	CASSLEGSGNSPLHF
TRBJ2-3	many	TRBV15	TRBD1	TGTGCCACCAGCTCCCGGACAGGGGCCACAGATACGCAGTATTTT	CATSSRTGATDTQYF
TRBJ2-3	few	TRBV6-5	.	TGTGCCAGCAGTTACTCGACCAGGTTGTGGAGCACAGATACGCAGTATTTT	CASSYSTRLWSTDTQYF
TRBJ2-3	many	TRBV5-1	TRBD2	TGCGCCAGCAGCTGGGGACTAGCGGGGACAGATACGCAGTATTTT	CASSWGLAGTDTQYF
TRBJ2-2	.	TRBV12-3/TRBV12-4	.	TGTGCCAGCAGGAATCAGGGGCGGACCGGGGAGCTGTTTTTT	CASRNQGRTGELFF
TRBJ1-3	.	TRBV30	.	TGTGCCTGGAGGGGTGACACCATATATTTT	CAWRGDTIYF
TRBJ2-2	.	TRBV7-2	TRBD1	TGTGCCAGCAGCCCGACAGGGGTTCGCACCGGGGAGCTGTTTTTT	CASSPTGVRTGELFF
TRBJ2-7	.	TRBV18	.	TGTGCCAGCTCACCACCGTCTCAGGGGTCCTACGAGCAGTACTTC	CASSPPSQGSYEQYF
TRBJ2-1	few	TRBV4-1	TRBD2	TGCGCCAGCAGCCGCGGGAGCAGAACCAGCCATGAGCAGTTCTTC	CASSRGSRTSHEQFF
TRBJ2-2	few	TRBV7-9	TRBD1	TGTGCCAGCAGCGGCCGGGACAGGGGGGCCGGGGAGCTGTTTTTT	CASSGRDRGAGELFF
TRBJ2-7	few	TRBV7-2	TRBD2	TGTGCCAGCAGCGCGGGACTAGCGGAACTCGAGCAGTACTTC	CASSAGLAELEQYF
TRBJ2-5	.	TRBV5-8	.	TGTGCCAGCAGCTTTGACGACGGGGAGGCCCAGTACTTC	CASSFDDGEAQYF
TRBJ2-3	.	TRBV12-3/TRBV12-4	.	TGTGCCAGCAGTTTGGGGGGGCCCAGAGATACGCAGTATTTT	CASSLGGPRDTQYF
TRBJ2-2	few	TRBV5-4	.	TGTGCCAGCAGCTTGCTCAGCGTCGTTCACGGGGAGCTGTTTTTT	CASSLLSVVHGELFF
TRBJ2-1	.	TRBV19	TRBD2	TGTGCCAGTAGCCTACAGAGGGGACTAGCGGGGGGAAATGAGCAGTTCTTC	CASSLQRGLAGGNEQFF
TRBJ1-6	.	TRBV7-2	.	TGTGCCAGCACCCCTAGGGGGTCCTATAATTCACCCCTCCACTTT	CASTPRGSYNSPLHF
TRBJ2-3	few	TRBV20-1	TRBD2	TGCAGTGCTAGTCGACTAGCGGGGGGCAACACAGATACGCAGTATTTT	CSASRLAGGNTDTQYF
TRBJ2-5	many	TRBV12-3/TRBV12-4	.	TGTGCCAGCAGCCTTGACCGCGGGGAGACCCAGTACTTC	CASSLDRGETQYF
TRBJ1-2	few	TRBV4-1	.	TGCGCCAGCAGCCAGCCCCCGGGACGGCTCTATGGCTACACCTTC	CASSQPPGRLYGYTF
TRBJ2-5	few	TRBV6-1	TRBD2	TGTGCCAGCAGCCCGACATCCCCTAGCGGGAGAGAGACCCAGTACTTC	CASSPTSPSGRETQYF
TRBJ2-3	.	TRBV12-3/TRBV12-4	.	TGTGCCAGCAGTTTAGGGGGGGCCGGGGCAGATACGCAGTATTTT	CASSLGGAGADTQYF
TRBJ2-1	few	TRBV6-6	.	TGTGCCAGCAGTTCCTTCAATGAGCAGTTCTTC	CASSSFNEQFF
TRBJ1-3	few	TRBV11-1	.	TGTGCCAGCAGCCCTCAACCCGGACACTCCAGCTCTGGAAACACCATATATTTT	CASSPQPGHSSSGNTIYF
TRBJ2-3	few	TRBV20-1	.	TGCAGTGCTAGGGGCCCAGATACGCAGTATTTT	CSARGPDTQYF
TRBJ2-3	.	TRBV20-1	.	TGCAGCTGGCGCCCTAGCACAGATACGCAGTATTTT	CSWRPSTDTQYF